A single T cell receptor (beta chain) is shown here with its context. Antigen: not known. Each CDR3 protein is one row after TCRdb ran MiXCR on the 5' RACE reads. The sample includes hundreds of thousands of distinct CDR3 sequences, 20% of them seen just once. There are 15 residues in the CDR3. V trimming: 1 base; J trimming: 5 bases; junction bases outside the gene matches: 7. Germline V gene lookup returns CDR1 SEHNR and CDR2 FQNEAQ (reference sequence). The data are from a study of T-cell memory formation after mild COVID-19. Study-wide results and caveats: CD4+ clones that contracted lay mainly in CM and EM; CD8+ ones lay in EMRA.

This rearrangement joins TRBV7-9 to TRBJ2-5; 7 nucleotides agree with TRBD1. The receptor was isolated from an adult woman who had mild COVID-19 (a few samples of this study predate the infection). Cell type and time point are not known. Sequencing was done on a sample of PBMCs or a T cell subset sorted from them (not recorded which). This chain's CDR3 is CASSLGQGSGETQYF. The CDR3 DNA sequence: TGTGCCAGCAGCTTAGGACAGGGATCGGGGGAGACCCAGTACTTC.